The count of the clone carrying this T cell receptor beta chain is one. In preparing bulk TCR libraries, previously described methods and listed TCR primers were used. TCRdb reanalysed the PCR reads using MiXCR and keeps one entry per CDR3 protein. The table has under 600,000 distinct CDR3 sequences, about 25% seen once; the top ten hold around 0.78%. These data are taken from a study of molecular identifiers for immune sequencing clone quantification. The naive CD8 libraries originated from between about 17,000 and 1,000,000 sorted cells and drew on 10%, 30% or 50% RNA. The authors gated naive CD8 T cells as CD8+CD4-CCR7+CD45RA+ for sorting. CDR1 is SGHAT and CDR2 is FQNNGV in the germline V gene. CDR3 length equals 14 residues. V was trimmed by 4 bases and J by 4 bases, leaving 12 bases between them.

Sequences were obtained from naive CD8+ T cells from blood, with Jurkat cell RNA spiked in. The subset here: FACS-sorted CD8+CD4-CCR7+CD45RA+ naive T cells. The receptor's source is a human donor in good health. Some libraries in this study had Jurkat cell RNA spiked in. The chain recombines TRBV11-2 with TRBJ2-3; the D gene could be TRBD1 or TRBD2 (5 bases each). CDR3 sequence (DNA): TGTGCCAGCAGCTCCGAGGGACCTCCAGATACGCAGTATTTT. It is translated as CASSSEGPPDTQYF. The full variable domain, its missing parts supplied by reference TRBV11-2 and TRBJ2-3, is EAGVAQSPRYKIIEKRQSVAFWCNPISGHATLYWYQQILGQGPKLLIQFQNNGVVDDSQLPKDRFSAERLKGVDSTLKIQPAKLEDSAVYLCASSSEGPPDTQYFGPGTRLTVL.